A selection of T cell receptor beta chains follows, all from one sample in a study of blood T cell repertoires in COVID-19. Method: immunoSEQ multiplex PCR; TCRdb's copy keeps in-frame clones and lacks some. The table shows 200,000 to 250,000 clones, with about 94% occurring only once. Source material: peripheral blood. These receptors were collected from a man in his sixties with COVID-19, enrolled during active disease. Each CDR3 is given with its conserved first and last residue. D genes are given only for firm matches. A clone size is listed for some rows: how often the clone was seen (once, few, many), or a class if it is expanded.

size | J | V | D | CDR3 | DNA
- | TRBJ2-7 | TRBV10-3 | - | CAISESGPYEQYF | TGTGCCATCAGTGAGTCTGGCCCTTACGAGCAGTACTTC
once | TRBJ1-2 | TRBV11-2 | - | CASSSGTLYGYTF | TGTGCCAGCAGCTCGGGGACACTGTATGGCTACACCTTC
- | TRBJ1-6 | TRBV6-5 | TRBD1 | CASSYSGTGVSPLHF | TGTGCCAGCAGTTACTCTGGGACAGGGGTTTCACCCCTCCACTTT
- | TRBJ2-7 | TRBV5-1 | TRBD2 | CASSGIGTTYEQYF | TGCGCCAGCAGCGGAATCGGGACTACCTACGAGCAGTACTTC
- | TRBJ1-2 | TRBV19 | - | CASTSATANYGYTF | TGTGCCAGTACGTCAGCGACAGCAAACTATGGCTACACCTTC
- | TRBJ2-3 | TRBV3-1/TRBV3-2 | - | CASSQPYIGTDTQYF | TGTGCCAGCAGCCAACCTTATATTGGCACAGATACGCAGTATTTT
- | TRBJ2-1 | TRBV19 | - | CATYDSGFNNEQFF | TGTGCCACCTATGATAGCGGCTTTAACAATGAGCAGTTCTTC
- | TRBJ2-7 | TRBV12-3/TRBV12-4 | TRBD2 | CASRLTLAYEQYF | TGTGCCAGCAGGCTGACACTAGCGTACGAGCAGTACTTC
- | TRBJ2-7 | TRBV6-5 | TRBD2 | CATTSGSNEQYF | TGTGCCACGACTAGCGGGAGTAACGAGCAGTACTTC
- | TRBJ2-1 | TRBV28 | - | CASCPHEGLEGYNEQFF | TGTGCCAGCTGCCCACATGAGGGACTCGAGGGCTACAATGAGCAGTTCTTC
- | TRBJ2-2 | TRBV10-3 | - | CAISATGSTGELFF | TGTGCCATCAGTGCAACAGGGTCCACCGGGGAGCTGTTTTTT
- | TRBJ1-3 | TRBV6-2/TRBV6-3 | - | CASSSTGPASGNTIYF | TGTGCCAGCAGTTCGACAGGTCCCGCCTCTGGAAACACCATATATTTT
- | TRBJ2-1 | TRBV12-5 | TRBD2 | CASGKGLAVQVEQFF | TGTGCTAGTGGCAAGGGACTAGCGGTTCAAGTGGAGCAGTTCTTC
- | TRBJ1-5 | TRBV6-2/TRBV6-3 | - | CASSSRENQPQHF | TGTGCCAGCAGTTCGCGGGAAAATCAGCCCCAGCATTTT
- | TRBJ2-7 | TRBV13 | TRBD2 | CASSLRLAYEQYF | TGTGCCAGCAGCTTACGACTAGCGTACGAGCAGTACTTC
- | TRBJ2-3 | TRBV7-8 | - | CASSDNWATDTQYF | TGTGCCAGCAGCGACAATTGGGCCACAGATACGCAGTATTTT
- | TRBJ1-3 | TRBV30 | - | CAWAIRRGSGNTIYF | TGTGCCTGGGCGATTCGGAGGGGCTCTGGAAACACCATATATTTT
- | TRBJ2-7 | TRBV28 | - | CASSLRQVSYEQYF | TGTGCCAGCAGTTTAAGGCAGGTGTCCTACGAGCAGTACTTC
- | TRBJ2-3 | TRBV10-1 | - | CASGGSTDTQYF | TGCGCCAGCGGCGGGAGCACAGATACGCAGTATTTT
- | TRBJ1-5 | TRBV9 | - | CASSSGTSNQPQHF | TGTGCCAGCAGCTCGGGTACGAGCAATCAGCCCCAGCATTTT
- | TRBJ2-3 | TRBV11-2 | - | CASSTLTDTQYF | TGTGCCAGCAGCACTCTTACAGATACGCAGTATTTT
- | TRBJ1-5 | TRBV5-1 | - | CASSLGQADQPQHF | TGCGCCAGCAGCTTGGGACAGGCTGATCAGCCCCAGCATTTT
- | TRBJ2-2 | TRBV5-4 | - | CASSLAWGPSTGELFF | TGTGCCAGCAGCTTGGCCTGGGGGCCTAGCACCGGGGAGCTGTTTTTT
- | TRBJ2-3 | TRBV7-3 | TRBD2 | CASSLGGRVDTQYF | TGTGCCAGCAGCTTGGGAGGGAGGGTAGATACGCAGTATTTT
- | TRBJ1-2 | TRBV4-1 | - | CASSQDWAGDGYTF | TGCGCCAGCAGCCAAGATTGGGCAGGGGATGGCTACACCTTC
- | TRBJ1-1 | TRBV6-5 | TRBD1 | CASSYFGQGGDTEAFF | TGTGCCAGCAGTTACTTCGGACAGGGTGGTGACACTGAAGCTTTCTTT
once | TRBJ1-2 | TRBV24-1 | - | CATSVTGSDGYTF | TGTGCCACCAGTGTAACCGGGAGTGATGGCTACACCTTC
- | TRBJ2-1 | TRBV7-2 | TRBD2 | CASSRGTSRRNEQFF | TGTGCCAGCAGCCGGGGGACTAGTAGGCGCAATGAGCAGTTCTTC
- | TRBJ1-5 | TRBV30 | - | CAWSPGFWGGNQPQHF | TGTGCCTGGAGCCCAGGGTTTTGGGGGGGAAATCAGCCCCAGCATTTT
few | TRBJ1-2 | TRBV6-6 | TRBD1 | CASSSQGAYGYTF | TGTGCCAGCAGTTCTCAGGGGGCATACGGCTACACCTTC
- | TRBJ1-5 | TRBV5-1 | TRBD1 | CASSSQPLRQGSNQPQHF | TGCGCCAGCAGCTCGCAACCCCTCCGACAGGGAAGCAATCAGCCCCAGCATTTT
once | TRBJ2-7 | TRBV6-5 | TRBD2 | CASSPAGTSSYEQYF | TGTGCCAGCAGCCCCGCCGGGACTAGCTCCTACGAGCAGTACTTC
- | TRBJ1-5 | TRBV30 | - | CAWSVVRNQPQHF | TGTGCCTGGAGTGTTGTGAGGAATCAGCCCCAGCATTTT
- | TRBJ1-5 | TRBV12-5 | - | CASGLVPQGNQPQHF | TGTGCTAGTGGTTTGGTACCCCAGGGCAATCAGCCCCAGCATTTT
- | TRBJ2-2 | TRBV18 | - | CASSPTYLSRGNTGELFF | TGTGCCAGCTCACCAACTTACCTCAGCCGGGGAAACACCGGGGAGCTGTTTTTT
- | TRBJ1-5 | TRBV4-2 | TRBD1 | CASRPETGANQPQHF | TGTGCCAGCAGACCTGAAACAGGGGCCAATCAGCCCCAGCATTTT
- | TRBJ1-3 | TRBV5-1 | - | CASSSTGSGNTIYF | TGCGCCAGCTCGAGTACGGGTTCTGGAAACACCATATATTTT